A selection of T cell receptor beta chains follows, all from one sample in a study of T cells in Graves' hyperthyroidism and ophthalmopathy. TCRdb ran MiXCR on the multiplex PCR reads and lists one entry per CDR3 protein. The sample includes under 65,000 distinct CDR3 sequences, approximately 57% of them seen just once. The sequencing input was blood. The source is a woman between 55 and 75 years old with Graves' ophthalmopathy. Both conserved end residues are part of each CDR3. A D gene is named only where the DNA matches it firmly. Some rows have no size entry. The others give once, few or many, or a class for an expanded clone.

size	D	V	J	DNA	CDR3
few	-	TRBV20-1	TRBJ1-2	TGCAGTGCTTCACAGGGAAACTATGGCTACACCTTC	CSASQGNYGYTF
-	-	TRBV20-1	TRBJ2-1	TGCAGTGCTAGTACTGATAACTCCTACAATGAGCAGTTCTTC	CSASTDNSYNEQFF
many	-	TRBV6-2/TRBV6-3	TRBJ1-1	TGTGCCAGCAGTCTGACAGGAGAGAACACTGAAGCTTTCTTT	CASSLTGENTEAFF
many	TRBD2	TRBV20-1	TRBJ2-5	TGCAGTGCCCAGCGGGAGGAAGAGACCCAGTACTTC	CSAQREEETQYF
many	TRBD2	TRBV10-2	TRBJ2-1	TGCGCCAGCAGTGAGGGCGGTAGCGGGAGAACCTATGAGCAGTTCTTC	CASSEGGSGRTYEQFF
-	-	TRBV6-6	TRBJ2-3	TGTGCCAGCAGTACCCGGCTCGGAGATACGCAGTATTTT	CASSTRLGDTQYF
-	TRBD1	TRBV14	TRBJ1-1	TGTGCCAGCAGCCAGGCTGACAGGGGGCTAAGTGAAGCTTTCTTT	CASSQADRGLSEAFF
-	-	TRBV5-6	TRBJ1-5	TGTGCCAGCAGCCTGAACTATCAGCCCCAGCATTTT	CASSLNYQPQHF
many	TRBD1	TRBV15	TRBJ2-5	TGTGCCACCAGCCGAAAAACACAGGGGATCGAGACCCAGTACTTC	CATSRKTQGIETQYF
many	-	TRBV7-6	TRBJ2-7	TGTGCCAGCAGCTTAGCGCGAAGGGCCTTTAAATCCTACGAGCAGTACTTC	CASSLARRAFKSYEQYF
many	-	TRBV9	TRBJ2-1	TGTGCCAGCAGCCCCCAAGCCCTAAGCTCCTACAATGAGCAGTTCTTC	CASSPQALSSYNEQFF
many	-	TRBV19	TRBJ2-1	TGTGCCAGTAGTATGGGTCCGCACAATGAGCAGTTCTTC	CASSMGPHNEQFF
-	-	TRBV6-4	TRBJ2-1	TGTGCCAGCAGTGACGGGGCGGGAAGCTTCCATGAGCAGTTCTTC	CASSDGAGSFHEQFF
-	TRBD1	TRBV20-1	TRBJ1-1	TGCAGTGCTGTATTGACAGGGACCACTGAAGCTTTCTTT	CSAVLTGTTEAFF
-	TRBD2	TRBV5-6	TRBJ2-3	TGTGCCAGCAGCTCTAGCGGGGGTACAGATACGCAGTATTTT	CASSSSGGTDTQYF
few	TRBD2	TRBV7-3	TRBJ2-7	TGTGCCAGCAGCGAGACTAGCGGGAGCGCCTACGAGCAGTACTTC	CASSETSGSAYEQYF
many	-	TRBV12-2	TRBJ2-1	TGTGCAAGCCCGGGACGGGGGGCCTCCAATGAGCAGTTCTTC	CASPGRGASNEQFF
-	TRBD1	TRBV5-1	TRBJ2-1	TGCGCCAGCAGCTTCCCAGGGGGCAGGTACAATGAGCAGTTCTTC	CASSFPGGRYNEQFF
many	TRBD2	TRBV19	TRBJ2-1	TGTGCCAGTAGTATAGGGGGGGGAGCCTACAATGAGCAGTTCTTC	CASSIGGGAYNEQFF
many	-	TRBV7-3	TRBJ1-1	TGTGCCAGCAGCTCCAGGGTTGGAACTGAAGCTTTCTTT	CASSSRVGTEAFF
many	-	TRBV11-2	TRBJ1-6	TGTGCCAGCAGGGCCCCCAAGGGACAAGGCCTTCTCTATAATTCACCCCTCCACTTT	CASRAPKGQGLLYNSPLHF
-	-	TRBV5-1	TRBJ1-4	TGCGCCAGCAGCTTGGTTGGGTCGGGGTGGAATGAAAAACTGTTTTTT	CASSLVGSGWNEKLFF
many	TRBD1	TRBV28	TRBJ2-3	TGTGCCAGCAGTTGGACAGGTGCAGATACGCAGTATTTT	CASSWTGADTQYF
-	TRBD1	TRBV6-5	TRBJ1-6	TGTGCCAGCAGTTACTGGCGGACAGGCAATTCACCCCTCCACTTT	CASSYWRTGNSPLHF
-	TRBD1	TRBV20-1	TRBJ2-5	TGCAGTGCTAGGACAGGGCCAGGGACCCAGTACTTC	CSARTGPGTQYF
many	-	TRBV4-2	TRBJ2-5	TGTGCCAGCAGCCAAGATTGGTGGCGGCGAGAGACCCAGTACTTC	CASSQDWWRRETQYF
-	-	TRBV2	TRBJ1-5	TGTGCCAGCAGTGATTCCAATCAGCCCCAGCATTTT	CASSDSNQPQHF
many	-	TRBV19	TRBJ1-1	TGTGCCAGTGCTAGTAGTCTCTTCTTTGGGCTGAACACTGAAGCTTTCTTT	CASASSLFFGLNTEAFF
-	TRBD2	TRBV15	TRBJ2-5	TGTGCCACCAGCAGAGGTAGCGGGAGGCATAAAGAGACCCAGTACTTC	CATSRGSGRHKETQYF
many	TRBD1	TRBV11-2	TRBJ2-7	TGTGCCAGCAGACGACAGGGGGCCTCCTACGAGCAGTACTTC	CASRRQGASYEQYF
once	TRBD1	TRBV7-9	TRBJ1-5	TGTGCCAGCAGCTCAGGGGGACAGGGAAGTCAGCCCCAGCATTTT	CASSSGGQGSQPQHF
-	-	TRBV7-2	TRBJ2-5	TGTGCCAGCGGTCGGAGGCAGACCCAGTACTTC	CASGRRQTQYF
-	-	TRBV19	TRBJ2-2	TGTGCCAGTACAAGGGGGGAGGGCTTCCAGAACACCGGGGAGCTGTTTTTT	CASTRGEGFQNTGELFF
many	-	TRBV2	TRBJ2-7	TGTGCCAGCAGCCATTCTGACCCGCGCTCCTACGAGCAGTACTTC	CASSHSDPRSYEQYF
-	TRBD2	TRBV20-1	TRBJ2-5	TGCAGTGCTAGATGGACTAGCGGGAGGGCGGAAGAGACCCAGTACTTC	CSARWTSGRAEETQYF
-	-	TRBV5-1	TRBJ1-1	TGCGCCAGCAGCATGGCCTTAGGGGTTTTCTTT	CASSMALGVFF
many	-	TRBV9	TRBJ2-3	TGTGCCAGCAGCGTTAGCTACCCTAGCACAGATACGCAGTATTTT	CASSVSYPSTDTQYF
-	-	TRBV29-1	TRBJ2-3	TGCAGCGTTGAGCTAGGGACTAGCACAGATACGCAGTATTTT	CSVELGTSTDTQYF
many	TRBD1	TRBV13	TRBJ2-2	TGTGCCAGCAGCCTCCGGGACAGCTCGAACACCGGGGAGCTGTTTTTT	CASSLRDSSNTGELFF
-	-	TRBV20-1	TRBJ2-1	TGCAGTGCTAGAGATTGGGCGGGGAATGAGCAGTTCTTC	CSARDWAGNEQFF
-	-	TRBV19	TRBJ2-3	TGTGCCAGTCAGGGGAGCTACACAGATACGCAGTATTTT	CASQGSYTDTQYF
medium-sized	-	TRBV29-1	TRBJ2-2	TGCAGCGTTGGGGACCTAGGACTTAACGGGGAGCTGTTTTTT	CSVGDLGLNGELFF
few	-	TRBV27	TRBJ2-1	TGTGCCAGCAGTTCGGCGAGGGGCGGAAGCTCCTACAATGAGCAGTTCTTC	CASSSARGGSSYNEQFF
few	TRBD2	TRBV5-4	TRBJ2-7	TGTGCCAGCAGCTTCGCTAGCGGCGGGTACGAGCAGTACTTC	CASSFASGGYEQYF